The 28 T cell receptor beta chains below were found in one sample sequenced in a study of cytomegalovirus exposure and HLA in healthy donors. PCR involved 60 Vbeta and 13 Jbeta primers. Measured with immunoSEQ multiplex PCR; TCRdb has only the in-frame clones, and not every one. The repertoire has about 100,000 clones, roughly 70% of them found once; the top ten carry approximately 11%. The sample comprised PBMCs. These receptor sequences come from a man between 40 and 49 years old in good health and CMV-seropositive.

V gene TRBV2 combines with J gene TRBJ1-1; D is possibly TRBD1 (5 bases). The ends were cut back, 6 bases at V and 3 bases at J, with 14 bases in the middle. The V gene's germline CDR1 is SNHLY and CDR2 FYNNEI. This CDR3 region has 14 residues. In DNA form, the CDR3 reads TGTGCCAGCAGCCCCGGGCAGGGATACACTGAAGCTTTCTTT. Translated: CASSPGQGYTEAFF. The full variable domain, its missing parts supplied by reference TRBV2 and TRBJ1-1, is EPEVTQTPSHQVTQMGQEVILRCVPISNHLYFYWYRQILGQKVEFLVSFYNNEISEKSEIFDDQFSVERPDGSNFTLKIRSTKLEDSAMYFCASSPGQGYTEAFFGQGTRLTVV.

This rearrangement joins TRBV6-6 to TRBJ1-5; TRBD1 aligns across 7 bases. V lost 6 bases and J lost 2; bases outside the gene matches: 4. This CDR3 has 14 amino acids. Germline V gene sequence: CDR1 MNHNY, CDR2 SVGAGI (reference sequence). The CDR3 is CASSRDRGNQPQHF. In DNA form, the CDR3 reads TGTGCCAGCAGCAGGGACAGAGGCAATCAGCCCCAGCATTTT.

This clone was seen only a few times. V usage is TRBV28 and J usage is TRBJ2-1, with D possibly TRBD1 on 6 matching bases. Trimming removed 6 bases from V and 6 bases from J, with 15 bases in between. The length of the CDR3 is 14 residues. Germline CDR1 MDHEN, CDR2 SYDVKM. The CDR3 loop reads CASSFRGSGNEQFF. The CDR3 region has the DNA TGTGCCAGCAGCTTTAGGGGGTCTGGCAATGAGCAGTTCTTC.

The CDR3 spells CASRGPVTEAFF. CDR3 in DNA: TGTGCCAGCAGGGGCCCGGTAACTGAAGCTTTCTTT. This sequence joins TRBV6-5 and TRBJ1-1, with D unclear. The CDR3 contains 12 residues. Germline V gene lookup returns CDR1 MNHEY and CDR2 SVGAGI. The V end was cut by 6 bases, the J end by 5 bases, with 10 bases between.

The CDR3, as DNA: TGCGCCAGCAGCCAAGTAGCGGGAGGTCCCTACGAGCAGTACTTC. This translates into CASSQVAGGPYEQYF. The chain employs TRBV4-3 and TRBJ2-7; 10 positions match TRBD2. Germline V gene lookup returns CDR1 LGHNA and CDR2 YSLEER. Losses at the gene ends were 1 base for V and 2 bases for J; bases not matched to a gene: 2. The CDR3 loop spans 15 amino acids.

The chain has TRBV27 and TRBJ1-1; tentative D call: TRBD1 (6 bases). CDR3 length: 14 amino acids. V lost 2 bases to trimming and J lost 4 bases, with 11 bases between them. Per germline, CDR1 MNHEY and CDR2 SMNVEV (reference sequence). In DNA form, the CDR3 reads TGTGCCAGCAGTTTAACGGGACAAGTCACTGAAGCTTTCTTT. Residues: CASSLTGQVTEAFF.

This clone was detected a few times. The CDR3 DNA reads as TGTGCCAGCAGCTTTCTTGGCGGGAGCGGGAACCTCAATGAGCAGTTCTTC. Translation: CASSFLGGSGNLNEQFF. The rearrangement joins TRBV7-9 to TRBJ2-1, with TRBD2 matching over 7 bases. With 3 bases clipped from V and 6 bases from J, the junction kept 14 bases outside the gene matches. The germline gives CDR1 SEHNR, CDR2 FQNEAQ (reference sequence). CDR3 length: 17 residues.

J is TRBJ2-1 and V is TRBV27, with a tentative D call TRBD2 (6 bases). V was clipped by 4 bases and J by 4 bases, with 11 bases between them. The CDR3 covers 14 residues. The germline CDR1 and CDR2 sequences are MNHEY and SMNVEV (reference sequence). The CDR3 reads CASSSGTPYNEQFF. As DNA, the CDR3 is TGTGCCAGCAGTTCCGGGACTCCGTACAATGAGCAGTTCTTC.

The CDR3 loop is CASSSSGISEAFF. The CDR3 coding sequence is TGTGCCAGCAGCTCCTCGGGGATCTCTGAAGCTTTCTTT. The chain employs TRBV7-7 and TRBJ1-1; no reliable D call. In germline, CDR1 is SSHAT, CDR2 FNYEAQ (reference sequence). The V and J ends lost 4 bases and 6 bases respectively, with 12 bases between them. CDR3 size: 13 residues.

This chain uses TRBV7-4 with TRBJ2-7, with D unclear. This CDR3 contains 16 residues. V lost 5 bases to trimming and J lost 3 bases, with 20 bases between them. Germline lookup yields CDR1 SGHVT and CDR2 SQSDAQ. The CDR3 DNA reads as TGTGCCAGCAGCCCCCCTTCTACAGCTTGTGACTACGAGCAGTACGTC. Protein: CASSPPSTACDYEQYV.

The V and J genes are TRBV7-9 and TRBJ2-1, with TRBD2 identical over 10 bases. CDR3 length equals 17 residues. The V gene's germline CDR1 is SEHNR and CDR2 FQNEAQ (reference sequence). Trimming took 5 bases from V and 6 from J; bases not matched to a gene: 13. The CDR3 nucleotides read TGTGCCAGCAGCCCACCCAGACTAGCGGGTCTTGGCAATGAGCAGTTCTTC. Amino acids: CASSPPRLAGLGNEQFF.

The rearrangement joins TRBV7-2 to TRBJ1-1; 7 bases line up with TRBD1. With 5 bases clipped from V and 0 bases from J, the junction kept 6 bases outside the gene matches. CDR3 length: 15 residues. Germline loops: CDR1 SGHTA, CDR2 FQGNSA. The CDR3 spells CASSPPDRMNTEAFF. The CDR3, as DNA: TGTGCCAGCAGCCCGCCGGACAGGATGAACACTGAAGCTTTCTTT.

The chain employs TRBV4-2 and TRBJ1-5, with 10 bases identical to TRBD1. CDR3 size: 16 residues. J gave up 2 bases and V 4 bases, and 5 bases lay outside the gene matches. Germline assignment: CDR1 LGHNA and CDR2 YNFKEQ. DNA of the CDR3: TGTGCCAGCAGCCTCTACGGGACAGGGGGCAATCAGCCCCAGCATTTT. Protein: CASSLYGTGGNQPQHF.

This clone came up once. The chain is built from TRBV5-1 and TRBJ2-3; 12 bases match TRBD2. Germline-derived CDR1 and CDR2 are SGHRS and YFSETQ. This CDR3 contains 16 residues. V shed 4 bases, J shed 3 bases, and the junction held 6 bases outside the gene matches. The CDR3 DNA sequence: TGCGCCAGCAGCCCAACTAGCGGGAGGATGACAGATACGCAGTATTTT. This gives the protein CASSPTSGRMTDTQYF.

V usage is TRBV15 and J usage is TRBJ1-1; 12 bases match TRBD1. The CDR3 consists of 18 residues. The germline V gene has CDR1 LNHNV and CDR2 YYDKDF (reference sequence). Germline trimming cut 0 bases from V and 1 base from J; bases unmatched to any gene: 6. The CDR3 nucleotides read TGTGCCACCAGCAGAGATCTTGGGACAGGGGGCCCGAACACTGAAGCTTTCTTT. Translation: CATSRDLGTGGPNTEAFF.

The gene calls are TRBV5-8 and TRBJ2-1, with a tentative D call TRBD2 (6 bases). Per the germline V gene, CDR1 is SGHTS and CDR2 is YDEGEE. V gave up 0 bases and J gave up 2 bases, with 18 bases separating them. The CDR3 totals 18 residues. The CDR3 loop is CASSLASRTPSAYNEQFF. The CDR3 region has the DNA TGTGCCAGCAGCTTGGCTTCCCGGACTCCTAGCGCCTACAATGAGCAGTTCTTC.

The rearrangement uses TRBV4-1 and TRBJ2-1; 8 bases fit TRBD2. Germline V gives CDR1 MGHRA, CDR2 YSYEKL. The V gene end was trimmed by 1 base and the J gene end by 4 bases; junction bases not matched to a gene: 6. This CDR3 is built from 16 residues. The CDR3: CASSQVRVAGYNEQFF. Here the CDR3 DNA reads TGCGCCAGCAGCCAAGTTAGGGTAGCGGGGTACAATGAGCAGTTCTTC.

The chain employs TRBV4-1 and TRBJ1-6, with 9 bases lining up with TRBD1. The germline CDR1 and CDR2 sequences are MGHRA and YSYEKL. V lost 1 base and J lost 3; bases outside the gene matches: 10. The CDR3 sequence is 19 residues long. CDR3 protein: CASSQVLQGAGDYNSPLHF. The CDR3 DNA sequence: TGCGCCAGCAGCCAAGTCCTACAGGGGGCGGGGGACTATAATTCACCCCTCCACTTT.

J is TRBJ2-7 and V is TRBV5-6, with TRBD1 identical over 7 bases. V trimming: 0 bases; J trimming: 6 bases; junction bases outside the gene matches: 9. CDR3 length: 15 amino acids. CDR1 is SGHDT and CDR2 is YYEEEE in the germline V gene. The CDR3: CASSLEARGFGEQYF. The CDR3 DNA follows: TGTGCCAGCAGCTTGGAAGCCAGGGGGTTTGGCGAGCAGTACTTC. The full variable domain, its missing parts supplied by reference TRBV5-6 and TRBJ2-7, is DAGVTQSPTHLIKTRGQQVTLRCSPKSGHDTVSWYQQALGQGPQFIFQYYEEEERQRGNFPDRFSGHQFPNYSSELNVNALLLGDSALYLCASSLEARGFGEQYFGPGTRLTVT.

CDR3 in amino acids: CASGSGPYNEQFF. The CDR3 region has the DNA TGTGCCAGCGGGAGTGGCCCCTACAATGAGCAGTTCTTC. The chain combines TRBV28 with TRBJ2-1; TRBD2 is a possible D gene (5 bases). Trimming stripped 8 bases from V and 2 bases from J, with 10 bases between. Germline V lookup: CDR1 MDHEN, CDR2 SYDVKM. CDR3 length: 13 residues.

The J gene is TRBJ2-7, the V gene TRBV5-6, with 11 bases identical to TRBD1. The germline V gene encodes CDR1 SGHDT and CDR2 YYEEEE. V gave up 4 bases and J gave up 5 bases; unmatched junction bases: 8. The CDR3 has 15 residues. The CDR3 region is CASSPADRGPNEQYF. The CDR3 bases are TGTGCCAGCAGCCCCGCGGACAGGGGGCCTAACGAGCAGTACTTC. The full variable domain, in which reference TRBV5-6 and TRBJ2-7 provide the parts outside the CDR3, is DAGVTQSPTHLIKTRGQQVTLRCSPKSGHDTVSWYQQALGQGPQFIFQYYEEEERQRGNFPDRFSGHQFPNYSSELNVNALLLGDSALYLCASSPADRGPNEQYFGPGTRLTVT.

This clone was recorded a few times. V is TRBV5-1 and J is TRBJ2-3, with TRBD2 identical over 7 bases. J gave up 4 bases and V 5 bases, and 19 bases lay outside the gene matches. The CDR3 loop spans 18 amino acids. Germline loops: CDR1 SGHRS, CDR2 YFSETQ. DNA of the CDR3: TGCGCCAGCAGGACAGCTGGGGCACTTGGCGGGAGCGCAGATACGCAGTATTTT. This codes for CASRTAGALGGSADTQYF. Based on the CDR3 plus reference TRBV5-1 and TRBJ2-3, the full variable domain is KAGVTQTPRYLIKTRGQQVTLSCSPISGHRSVSWYQQTPGQGLQFLFEYFSETQRNKGNFPGRFSGRQFSNSRSEMNVSTLELGDSALYLCASRTAGALGGSADTQYFGPGTRLTVL.

The chain combines TRBV30 with TRBJ2-2; TRBD1 matches 10 bases. Germline loops: CDR1 GTSNPN, CDR2 SVGIG (reference sequence). The CDR3 sequence is 13 residues long. J was trimmed by 7 bases and V by 5 bases; bases with no gene match: 4. The DNA for the CDR3 is TGTGCCTGGGGGACAGGGGAGGTCGGGGAGCTGTTTTTT. Its translation is CAWGTGEVGELFF.

The rearrangement joins TRBV7-9 to TRBJ2-3; maybe TRBD2 (5 bases). Per germline, CDR1 SEHNR and CDR2 FQNEAQ (reference sequence). CDR3 length equals 15 residues. Trimming shortened V by 2 bases and J by 1 base, and 10 bases separated the two germline ends. CDR3 in amino acids: CASSLRGSGTDTQYF. CDR3 sequence (DNA): TGTGCCAGCAGCTTAAGAGGGTCGGGCACAGATACGCAGTATTTT.

V is TRBV6-6 and J is TRBJ2-7; 12 nucleotides agree with TRBD1. J gave up 5 bases and V 7 bases, and 6 bases lay outside the gene matches. Germline loops: CDR1 MNHNY, CDR2 SVGAGI (reference sequence). The CDR3 contains 14 residues. The CDR3: CASNAGQGANEQYF. The DNA of the CDR3 is TGTGCCAGCAATGCGGGACAGGGGGCCAACGAGCAGTACTTC.

The genes are TRBV29-1 and TRBJ1-1; D perhaps matches TRBD1 (6 bases). V shed 8 bases and J shed 4 bases, with 17 bases lying between them. Germline values: CDR1 SQVTM, CDR2 ANQGSEA. There are 13 residues in the CDR3. The CDR3 region is CSFKSGGITEAFF. The CDR3 DNA is TGCAGCTTCAAGAGCGGGGGCATCACTGAAGCTTTCTTT.

This chain joins TRBV10-3 and TRBJ2-1; 7 positions match TRBD1. The germline V gene has CDR1 ENHRY and CDR2 SYGVKD. The CDR3 spans 13 residues. V was clipped by 10 bases and J by 8 bases; unmatched bases: 11. The CDR3 region has the DNA TGTGCCAGTAGGGGGCCGGGGCCGTATGAGCAGTTCTTC. This gives the protein CASRGPGPYEQFF.

V usage is TRBV7-2 and J usage is TRBJ1-1; D call uncertain. The germline gives CDR1 SGHTA, CDR2 FQGNSA. There are 13 residues in the CDR3. With 0 bases removed from V and 5 bases from J, the gap between germline ends came to 7 bases. This CDR3 is CASSLAAGTEAFF. In nucleotides, the CDR3 is TGTGCCAGCAGCTTAGCGGCGGGGACTGAAGCTTTCTTT.